These 30 T cell receptor beta chains were all obtained from the same sample, sequenced in a study of cytomegalovirus exposure and HLA in healthy donors. The PCR made use of 60 Vbeta and 13 Jbeta primers. Sequenced by immunoSEQ multiplex PCR; TCRdb stores in-frame clones only, minus some. Here the sample table reports approximately 170,000 clones. Sequencing was done on a sample of PBMCs. All receptors come from a woman between 18 and 29 years old in good health and CMV-seropositive.

This rearrangement joins TRBV11-2 to TRBJ2-5; D is undetermined. Germline values: CDR1 SGHAT, CDR2 FQNNGV. The CDR3 sequence is 12 residues long. The V end was cut by 1 base, the J end by 4 bases, with 4 bases between. In nucleotides, the CDR3 is TGTGCCAGCAGCTTAGCTCCAGAGACCCAGTACTTC. The encoded protein is CASSLAPETQYF.

The chain joins TRBV28 to TRBJ1-2, with 11 bases fitting TRBD1. Germline CDR1 and CDR2: MDHEN and SYDVKM. This CDR3 has 14 residues. V was clipped by 5 bases and J by 8 bases; unmatched bases: 7. The CDR3, as DNA: TGTGCCAGCAGTCCCGGACAGGGGGCAGGAGGCTACACCTTC. Its protein product is CASSPGQGAGGYTF.

The chain recombines TRBV30 with TRBJ1-3; TRBD1 might be the D (5 bases). CDR1 and CDR2 from the germline V gene are GTSNPN and SVGIG (reference sequence). This CDR3 has 13 amino acids. V was trimmed by 4 bases and J by 4 bases, leaving 11 bases between them. In nucleotides, the CDR3 is TGTGCCTGGAAGAAGGGGCCCGGAAACACCATATATTTT. Its protein is CAWKKGPGNTIYF.

This chain links TRBV10-3 with TRBJ2-1; 9 positions agree with TRBD2. Germline CDR1 reads ENHRY; CDR2 reads SYGVKD. The CDR3 spans 17 residues. After removal of 4 bases from V and 7 bases from J, the junction contained 14 bases not matched to a gene. The CDR3 sequence: CAISGGMGREGLNEQFF. In DNA form, the CDR3 reads TGTGCCATCAGTGGGGGGATGGGGCGGGAGGGCCTTAATGAGCAGTTCTTC.

This chain uses TRBV10-3 with TRBJ2-1, with 14 positions matching TRBD2. CDR3 length: 17 residues. Germline V gene lookup returns CDR1 ENHRY and CDR2 SYGVKD. V lost 5 bases to trimming and J lost 6 bases; unmatched junction nucleotides: 9. This CDR3 is CAISTTSGRAGGNEQFF. DNA of the CDR3: TGTGCCATCAGTACGACTAGCGGGAGGGCGGGGGGCAATGAGCAGTTCTTC.

This chain joins TRBV7-3 and TRBJ2-1; 11 bases align to TRBD2. Trimming took 5 bases from V and 7 from J; bases not matched to a gene: 7. The CDR3 loop spans 15 amino acids. CDR1 and CDR2 (germline): SGHTA, FQGTGA. CDR3 amino acids: CASSRSGGAMNEQFF. DNA of the CDR3: TGTGCCAGCAGCCGTAGCGGGGGGGCTATGAATGAGCAGTTCTTC.

This chain uses TRBV5-1 with TRBJ1-2, with D possibly TRBD1 on 6 matching bases. Trimming removed 2 bases from V and 8 bases from J, with 13 bases in between. The germline V gene encodes CDR1 SGHRS and CDR2 YFSETQ. CDR3 length equals 13 residues. CDR3 in DNA: TGCGCCAGCAGCTTTATAGCAGGGGTCGGCTACACCTTC. Its translation is CASSFIAGVGYTF.

The chain carries TRBV6-6 and TRBJ2-7; D is possibly TRBD2 (5 bases). V lost 2 bases to trimming and J lost 4 bases, with 9 bases between them. The germline CDR1 and CDR2 sequences are MNHNY and SVGAGI (reference sequence). The CDR3 spans 13 residues. Written as DNA, the CDR3 is TGTGCCAGCAGTTACCGGGAAGAGTACGAGCAGTACTTC. Its protein is CASSYREEYEQYF.

CDR3 loop: CASSVQEFNEQYF. The CDR3 DNA reads as TGTGCCAGCAGTGTGCAGGAATTCAACGAGCAGTACTTC. The chain carries TRBV6-1 and TRBJ2-7, with D uncertain. Looked up from germline, CDR1 is MNHNS and CDR2 is SASEGT. Deletions cut 4 bases from V and 5 bases from J, with 12 bases between. The CDR3 contains 13 residues.

The V gene is TRBV30, the J gene TRBJ2-1; D call uncertain. Germline-derived CDR1 and CDR2 are GTSNPN and SVGIG (reference sequence). V dropped 0 bases and J dropped 7 bases, with 7 bases sitting between them. The CDR3 totals 12 residues. The CDR3 sequence: CAWSVFGNEQFF. The CDR3 coding sequence is TGTGCCTGGAGTGTATTCGGGAATGAGCAGTTCTTC.

The chain couples TRBV30 to TRBJ2-3, with TRBD2 as a possible D gene (5 bases). Trimming stripped 2 bases from V and 3 bases from J, with 9 bases between. From germline, CDR1 is GTSNPN and CDR2 SVGIG (reference sequence). CDR3 length: 13 amino acids. This CDR3 is CAWSRGQTDTQYF. The CDR3 DNA reads TGTGCCTGGAGTCGGGGTCAAACAGATACGCAGTATTTT.

This chain joins TRBV5-1 and TRBJ2-7; 11 nucleotides line up with TRBD1. Per germline, CDR1 SGHRS and CDR2 YFSETQ. With V trimmed by 3 bases and J by 2 bases, 4 bases remained unmatched. The CDR3 totals 15 residues. The CDR3: CASSWGTGGAYEQYF. The CDR3 DNA sequence: TGCGCCAGCAGCTGGGGGACAGGGGGGGCCTACGAGCAGTACTTC.

The V and J genes are TRBV7-9 and TRBJ2-3; D not certain. Per germline, CDR1 SEHNR and CDR2 FQNEAQ (reference sequence). The CDR3 loop spans 13 amino acids. The V gene lost 6 bases and the J gene lost 5 bases, with 12 bases spanning the gap. CDR3 loop: CASRAPSVDTQYF. CDR3 DNA: TGTGCCAGCAGGGCTCCTAGTGTAGATACGCAGTATTTT.

The chain carries TRBV2 and TRBJ1-6; 9 nucleotides match TRBD1. Per the germline V gene, CDR1 is SNHLY and CDR2 is FYNNEI. This CDR3 has 15 amino acids. The junction had 7 bases not matched to a gene; V was cut back by 7 bases and J by 6 bases. This CDR3 is CASKPGQGLNSPLHF. The CDR3 bases are TGTGCCAGCAAACCGGGACAGGGTCTTAATTCACCCCTCCACTTT.

The chain uses TRBV12-5 and TRBJ1-4; 7 bases fit TRBD1. The junction had 8 bases not matched to a gene; V was cut back by 5 bases and J by 8 bases. In germline, CDR1 is LGHNT, CDR2 FRNRAP. The length of the CDR3 is 14 residues. CDR3 sequence: CASGTDRPEEKLFF. The CDR3 region has the DNA TGTGCTAGTGGTACGGACAGGCCGGAGGAAAAACTGTTTTTT.

The chain couples TRBV4-3 to TRBJ1-2; TRBD1 aligns across 9 bases. CDR1 LGHNA and CDR2 YSLEER come from the germline V gene. The CDR3 contains 14 residues. V shed 1 base and J 8 bases; nucleotides not matched to a gene: 5. The CDR3 loop is CASSQAGTGQGYTF. Written as DNA, the CDR3 is TGCGCCAGCAGCCAAGCCGGGACAGGGCAAGGCTACACCTTC.

V and J are TRBV5-1 and TRBJ2-7; 11 nucleotides align to TRBD1. The CDR3 runs to 16 residues. The V segment lost 4 bases and the J segment 2 bases; nucleotides outside the gene matches: 8. Looked up from germline, CDR1 is SGHRS and CDR2 is YFSETQ. CDR3 loop: CASSQRTGGEPYEQYF. CDR3 bases: TGCGCCAGCAGCCAGCGGACAGGGGGCGAGCCCTACGAGCAGTACTTC.

This rearrangement joins TRBV5-4 to TRBJ2-6; 9 nucleotides agree with TRBD2. The V and J ends lost 3 bases and 1 base, in that order; junction bases with no gene match: 8. CDR1 is SGHNT and CDR2 is YYREEE in the germline V gene (reference sequence). This CDR3 is built from 18 residues. CDR3 residues: CASSSRAGGPSGANVLTF. CDR3 nucleotides: TGTGCCAGCAGCTCAAGGGCGGGGGGGCCTTCTGGGGCCAACGTCCTGACTTTC.

The V and J genes are TRBV7-9 and TRBJ1-4; D is ambiguous. This CDR3 comprises 13 residues. Germline V CDR1 and CDR2: SEHNR, FQNEAQ (reference sequence). Deletions cut 9 bases from V and 1 base from J, with 9 bases between. CDR3 amino acids: CASLGETNEKLFF. CDR3 nucleotides: TGTGCCAGTTTAGGAGAAACTAATGAAAAACTGTTTTTT.

The V gene is TRBV27, the J gene TRBJ2-7, with TRBD1 identical over 10 bases. The CDR3 has 14 amino acids. Germline CDR1 and CDR2: MNHEY and SMNVEV (reference sequence). V lost 5 bases, J lost 4 bases, and 5 bases stayed unmatched. The DNA for the CDR3 is TGTGCCAGCAGTGGACAGGGGGAATCGTACGAGCAGTACTTC. Translating gives CASSGQGESYEQYF.

About this clone itself: Different DNA sequences within this sample yield the same CDR3. The chain carries TRBV13 and TRBJ1-2, with 11 bases aligning to TRBD1. Germline lookup yields CDR1 PRHDT and CDR2 FYEKMQ (reference sequence). After removal of 5 bases from V and 5 bases from J, the junction contained 10 bases not matched to a gene. This CDR3 is built from 16 residues. The CDR3, as DNA: TGTGCCAGCAGCCTCAAGCCGGGACAGGGGGGGTATGGCTACACCTTC. Translating gives CASSLKPGQGGYGYTF.

This sequence joins TRBV9 and TRBJ1-1; D unresolved. The germline CDR1 and CDR2 sequences are SGDLS and YYNGEE. The V end was cut by 0 bases, the J end by 8 bases, with 14 bases between. The CDR3 has 14 residues. The CDR3 DNA follows: TGTGCCAGCAGCGTAGGACCCAGGAACGAAGAAGCTTTCTTT. Translation: CASSVGPRNEEAFF.

V gene TRBV18 combines with J gene TRBJ1-6, with a possible D match to TRBD1 (5 bases). CDR1 is KGHSH, CDR2 LQKENI, per germline. V was clipped by 3 bases and J by 6 bases, with 9 bases between them. CDR3 length equals 14 residues. Here the CDR3 reads CASSPGLINSPLHF. The CDR3 nucleotides read TGTGCCAGCTCACCGGGACTGATTAATTCACCCCTCCACTTT.

Comment on this clone: Compared with germline, one end of the junction differs, possibly owing to a read error. The J gene is TRBJ2-5, the V gene TRBV2; 8 bases line up with TRBD1. The CDR3 is 14 residues long. Germline V CDR1 and CDR2: SNHLY, FYNNEI. CDR3 residues: CASSTQGARETRYF. The CDR3 bases are TGTGCCAGCAGTACCCAGGGGGCAAGGGAGACCCGGTACTTC.

V usage is TRBV9 and J usage is TRBJ2-2; 9 positions match TRBD2. J gave up 1 base and V 0 bases, and 7 bases lay outside the gene matches. This CDR3 comprises 18 residues. CDR1 and CDR2 from the germline V gene are SGDLS and YYNGEE. CDR3 bases: TGTGCCAGCAGCGTAGGATCCCTAGCGGGGAGGAACACCGGGGAGCTGTTTTTT. Translated, it gives CASSVGSLAGRNTGELFF. The full variable domain, in which reference TRBV9 and TRBJ2-2 provide the parts outside the CDR3, is DSGVTQTPKHLITATGQRVTLRCSPRSGDLSVYWYQQSLDQGLQFLIQYYNGEERAKGNILERFSAQQFPDLHSELNLSSLELGDSALYFCASSVGSLAGRNTGELFFGEGSRLTVL.

The V and J genes are TRBV7-9 and TRBJ2-7; D is undetermined. The CDR3 loop spans 12 amino acids. V was cut by 3 bases and J by 5 bases, with 8 bases left in between. CDR1 and CDR2 (germline): SEHNR, FQNEAQ (reference sequence). The CDR3 DNA reads as TGTGCCAGCAGCTTCAGTCCCAACGAGCAGTACTTC. Protein product: CASSFSPNEQYF.

The J gene is TRBJ1-5, the V gene TRBV19; 9 bases are shared with TRBD1. The CDR3 spans 18 residues. The V gene end was trimmed by 5 bases and the J gene end by 0 bases; junction bases not matched to a gene: 11. Germline CDR1 is LNHDA and CDR2 is SQIVND (reference sequence). The CDR3 spells CASSGELGTGYSNQPQHF. CDR3 coding DNA: TGTGCCAGTAGTGGGGAGTTGGGGACAGGGTATAGCAATCAGCCCCAGCATTTT.

This chain uses TRBV28 with TRBJ1-3; D remains unclear. V dropped 2 bases and J dropped 2 bases, with 13 bases sitting between them. CDR3 length: 16 residues. Looked up from germline, CDR1 is MDHEN and CDR2 is SYDVKM. The CDR3 DNA reads TGTGCCAGCAGTTTAAATTCAGGACTTACTGGAAACACCATATATTTT. Translating gives CASSLNSGLTGNTIYF.

V gene TRBV18 combines with J gene TRBJ1-4; 7 bases line up with TRBD1. CDR1 is KGHSH and CDR2 is LQKENI in the germline V gene. The trim removed 3 bases at V and 3 bases at J, leaving 10 bases unmatched. The CDR3 loop spans 17 amino acids. The CDR3 region has the DNA TGTGCCAGCTCACCCCTAGGGACAGACCAACCTAATGAAAAACTGTTTTTT. Its translation is CASSPLGTDQPNEKLFF.

The CDR3 DNA reads as TGCGCCAGCAGCCTGCCGAGGGGGTCGGACACCGGGGAGCTGTTTTTT. It translates to CASSLPRGSDTGELFF. The rearrangement joins TRBV5-1 to TRBJ2-2; maybe TRBD1 (6 bases). Trimming left V 4 bases short and J 3 bases short, with 16 bases between. The CDR3 runs to 16 residues. In germline, CDR1 is SGHRS, CDR2 YFSETQ.